The present entry profiles one T cell receptor (beta chain) with its context. The sample comes from a study of control samples from healthy donors and cancer patients. Trimming left V 1 base short and J 6 bases short, with 5 bases between. Per germline, CDR1 KGHDR and CDR2 SFDVKD. CDR3 length equals 13 residues. TCRdb keeps only in-frame clones here, not all; method: immunoSEQ multiplex PCR. The sample lists approximately 150,000 clones; 91% were seen once. The chain is built from TRBV24-1 and TRBJ2-2; D remains ambiguous. The sequencing input was blood. The receptor was derived from a man aged 25 to 45 in good health. CDR3 protein: CATSDFLSGELFF. DNA of the CDR3: TGTGCCACCAGTGATTTTCTGTCCGGGGAGCTGTTTTTT.